This T cell receptor beta chain emerged from a study of beta chain features in type 1 diabetes. Sequenced material consisted of expressed TCRB transcripts (all of the isolated RNA was reverse transcribed). Profiled with immunoSEQ multiplex PCR; TCRdb holds only in-frame clones, not every one. This table has nearly 350,000 clones, 8% appearing once. Comment on this clone: Its antigen is as yet unknown.

This CDR3 has 17 amino acids. Findings and caveats of the study: TCRB repertoires of naive, central memory and Treg cells appeared more similar among patients than among healthy donors. Individuals with type 1 diabetes displayed fewer insertions and more deletions at VDJ junctions.

The TCR was taken from a young woman in good health. The chain joins TRBV21-1 to TRBJ2-1; the table's D call, TRBD2, was not checked against the DNA. TRBV21-1 is listed as a pseudogene. The sample consisted of central memory CD4+ T cells from blood. The CDR3 region has the DNA TGTGCCAGCAGCAAAGCACTTGGGGGGGTTGACTACAATGAGCAGTTCTTC. Its protein is CASSKALGGVDYNEQFF.